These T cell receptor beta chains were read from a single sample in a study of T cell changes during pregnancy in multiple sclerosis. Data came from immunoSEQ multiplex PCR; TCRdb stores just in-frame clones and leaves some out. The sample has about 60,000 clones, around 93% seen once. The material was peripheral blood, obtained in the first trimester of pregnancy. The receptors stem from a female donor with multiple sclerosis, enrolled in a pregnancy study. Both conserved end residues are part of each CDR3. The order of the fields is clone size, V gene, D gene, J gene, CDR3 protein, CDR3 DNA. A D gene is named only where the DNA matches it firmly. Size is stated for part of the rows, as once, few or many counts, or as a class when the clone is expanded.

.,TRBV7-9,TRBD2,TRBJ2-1,CASSHPGLGVNEQFF,TGTGCCAGCAGCCACCCGGGACTAGGAGTCAATGAGCAGTTCTTC
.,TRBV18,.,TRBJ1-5,CASSPPGQQALIGQPQHF,TGTGCCAGCTCACCACCTGGACAGCAAGCTCTGATAGGTCAGCCCCAGCATTTT
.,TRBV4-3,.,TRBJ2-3,CASSQEGLGGDTQYF,TGCGCCAGCAGCCAAGAAGGGCTAGGAGGGGATACGCAGTATTTT
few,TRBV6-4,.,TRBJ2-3,CASALLAGSTDTQYF,TGTGCCAGCGCTCTCCTGGCGGGGAGCACAGATACGCAGTATTTT
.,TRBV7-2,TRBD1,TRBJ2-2,CASSLVPPGQGSVGELFF,TGTGCCAGCAGCTTAGTTCCCCCCGGACAGGGAAGCGTCGGGGAGCTGTTTTTT
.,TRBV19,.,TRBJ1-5,CASSFLQGGNQPQHF,TGTGCCAGTAGTTTCCTCCAGGGTGGCAATCAGCCCCAGCATTTT
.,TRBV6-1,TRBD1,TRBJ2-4,CASSRGAKNIQYF,TGTGCCAGCTCCAGGGGGGCCAAAAACATTCAGTACTTC
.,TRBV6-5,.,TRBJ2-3,CASIYSDTQYF,TGTGCCAGCATCTACAGCGATACGCAGTATTTT
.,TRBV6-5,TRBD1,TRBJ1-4,CASSYGTGSQKLFF,TGTGCCAGCAGTTACGGGACAGGGAGCCAAAAACTGTTTTTT
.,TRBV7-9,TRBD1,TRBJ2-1,CASSGTVSYNEQFF,TGTGCCAGCAGCGGGACAGTATCCTACAATGAGCAGTTCTTC
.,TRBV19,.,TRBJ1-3,CASTQSGNTIYF,TGTGCCAGTACCCAATCTGGAAACACCATATATTTT
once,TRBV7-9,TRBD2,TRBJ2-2,CASNPGTRRVGELFF,TGTGCCAGCAACCCCGGGACTAGAAGGGTCGGGGAGCTGTTTTTT
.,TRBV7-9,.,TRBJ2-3,CASSFGGASTDTQYF,TGTGCCAGCAGCTTTGGGGGGGCAAGCACAGATACGCAGTATTTT
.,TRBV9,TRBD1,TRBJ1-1,CASSSNAGTGRNTEAFF,TGTGCCAGCAGCTCAAACGCCGGGACAGGGCGAAACACTGAAGCTTTCTTT
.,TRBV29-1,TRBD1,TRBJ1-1,CSAGTGGAFF,TGCAGCGCGGGAACAGGGGGGGCTTTCTTT
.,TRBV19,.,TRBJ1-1,CASMEGWNTEAFF,TGTGCCAGTATGGAGGGCTGGAACACTGAAGCTTTCTTT
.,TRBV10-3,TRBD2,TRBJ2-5,CASSGGTEKTQYF,TGTGCCTCTAGCGGGGGGACCGAAAAGACCCAGTACTTC
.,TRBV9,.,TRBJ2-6,CASSVVPAALNSGANVLTF,TGTGCCAGCAGCGTAGTTCCGGCAGCGCTAAACTCTGGGGCCAACGTCCTGACTTTC
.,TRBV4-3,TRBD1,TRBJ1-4,CASSQEGQGNEKLFF,TGCGCCAGCAGCCAAGAGGGACAGGGGAATGAAAAACTGTTTTTT
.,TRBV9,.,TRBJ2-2,CASSVIGVTGELFF,TGTGCCAGCAGCGTAATAGGGGTCACCGGGGAGCTGTTTTTT
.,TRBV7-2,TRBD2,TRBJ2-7,CASSLAGTSYEQYF,TGTGCCAGCAGCTTAGCCGGGACTAGCTACGAGCAGTACTTC
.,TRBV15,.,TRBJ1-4,CATSPRGSRLTNEKLFF,TGTGCCACCAGCCCCCGGGGGAGCAGGCTCACTAATGAAAAACTGTTTTTT
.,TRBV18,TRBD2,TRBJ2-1,CASSPLAGGDYNEQFF,TGTGCCAGCTCACCTCTAGCGGGGGGAGACTACAATGAGCAGTTCTTC
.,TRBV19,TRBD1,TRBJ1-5,CASTWTGRGHQPQHF,TGTGCCAGTACCTGGACAGGGAGGGGGCATCAGCCCCAGCATTTT
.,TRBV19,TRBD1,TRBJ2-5,CASSKGDRETQYF,TGTGCCAGTAGTAAGGGGGACAGAGAGACCCAGTACTTC
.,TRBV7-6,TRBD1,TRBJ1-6,CASSSPQGADYNSPLHF,TGTGCCAGCAGCTCCCCGCAGGGGGCCGACTATAATTCACCCCTCCACTTT
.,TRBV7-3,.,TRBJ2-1,CASSRQNNEQFF,TGTGCCAGCAGCCGACAGAACAATGAGCAGTTCTTC
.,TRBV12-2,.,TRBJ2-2,CASRPERQGNVGVLFF,TGTGCAAGTCGACCCGAACGACAGGGGAATGTTGGGGTGCTGTTTTTT
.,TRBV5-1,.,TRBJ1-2,CASRGALYGYTF,TGCGCCAGCAGGGGGGCACTCTATGGCTACACCTTC
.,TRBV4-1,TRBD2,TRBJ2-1,CASSQGTSGGLNEQFF,TGCGCCAGCAGCCAAGGGACTAGCGGGGGACTAAATGAGCAGTTCTTC
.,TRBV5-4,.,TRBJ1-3,CASIITGSGNTIYF,TGTGCCAGCATCATCACGGGATCTGGAAACACCATATATTTT
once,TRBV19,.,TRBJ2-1,CASTRMAPGGYNEQFF,TGTGCCAGTACCCGCATGGCACCTGGGGGGTACAATGAGCAGTTCTTC
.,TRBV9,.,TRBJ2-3,CASSSTGLQADTQYF,TGTGCCAGCAGCTCGACAGGTCTACAGGCAGATACGCAGTATTTT
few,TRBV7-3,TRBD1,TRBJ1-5,CASSLKQGYGNQPQHF,TGTGCCAGCAGCCTCAAACAGGGGTACGGCAATCAGCCCCAGCATTTT
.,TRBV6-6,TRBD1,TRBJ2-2,CASRRGQNTGELFF,TGTGCCAGCAGAAGGGGGCAGAACACCGGGGAGCTGTTTTTT
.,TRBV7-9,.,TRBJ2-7,CASSHGTLFYEQYF,TGTGCCAGCAGCCACGGGACACTGTTCTACGAGCAGTACTTC
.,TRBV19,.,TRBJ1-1,CASSMIGVGNTEAFF,TGTGCCAGTAGTATGATCGGGGTTGGGAACACTGAAGCTTTCTTT
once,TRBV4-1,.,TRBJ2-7,CASSQGASRSYEQYF,TGCGCCAGCAGCCAAGGGGCGAGCCGCTCCTACGAGCAGTACTTC
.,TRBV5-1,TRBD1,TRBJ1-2,CASSLGTGKSHYGYTF,TGCGCCAGCAGCCTGGGGACAGGGAAGTCGCACTATGGCTACACCTTC
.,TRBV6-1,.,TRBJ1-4,CASRTGLDEKLFF,TGTGCCAGTAGAACAGGGCTGGATGAAAAACTGTTTTTT
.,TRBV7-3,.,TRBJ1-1,CASSLTGGGSEAFF,TGTGCCAGCAGCTTAACGGGGGGGGGATCTGAAGCTTTCTTT
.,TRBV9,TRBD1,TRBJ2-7,CASSVGAGGGYEQYF,TGTGCCAGCAGCGTAGGGGCAGGGGGCGGCTACGAGCAGTACTTC
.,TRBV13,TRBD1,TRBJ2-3,CASSPPGQVDTQYF,TGTGCCAGCAGCCCCCCTGGACAGGTAGATACGCAGTATTTT
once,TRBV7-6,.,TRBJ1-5,CASSQGPASNQPQHF,TGTGCCAGCAGCCAGGGGCCGGCTAGCAATCAGCCCCAGCATTTT
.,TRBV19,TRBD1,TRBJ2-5,CASSTDRGRQETQYF,TGTGCCAGTAGCACCGACAGGGGTCGACAAGAGACCCAGTACTTC